Shown below are 9 T cell receptor beta chains from a single sample sequenced in a study of technical replicates of blood from a few donors (dated by TCRdb to 2016 to 2017). Library generation was performed with the immunoSEQ multiplex PCR assay. The table comes from immuneACCESS by way of TCRdb, which keeps in-frame sequences with V and J called. Part of the clones is missing from these tables; in studies checked, under half for an unresolved V gene and the rest for unknown reasons. The sample data list around 49,000 clones, and 90% to 96% of these were observed just once. About 0.41% of the sample lies in the top ten. Sequencing used T cells isolated from PBMCs. The receptor source for this set is a human donor in good health.

J is TRBJ2-5 and V is TRBV27, with 10 bases that match TRBD1. CDR3 length: 15 amino acids. Germline CDR1 and CDR2: MNHEY and SMNVEV (reference sequence). J lost 2 bases, V lost 9 bases, and 9 bases had no gene match. DNA of the CDR3: TGTGCCAGTACAAGGGACAGGGGTGGGCAAGAGACCCAGTACTTC. Amino acids: CASTRDRGGQETQYF.

The rearrangement uses TRBV4-2 and TRBJ2-6; 9 positions agree with TRBD1. The CDR3 length is 20 residues. The V and J ends lost 2 bases and 0 bases, in that order; junction bases with no gene match: 11. CDR1 is LGHNA and CDR2 is YNFKEQ in the germline V gene. CDR3 amino acids: CASSQRYRGQGPSGANVLTF. The CDR3 bases are TGTGCCAGCAGCCAAAGGTACAGGGGACAGGGACCCTCTGGGGCCAACGTCCTGACTTTC.

This chain links TRBV7-6 with TRBJ2-7; 10 nucleotides agree with TRBD2. The CDR3 consists of 15 residues. The V and J ends lost 4 bases and 5 bases, in that order; junction bases with no gene match: 8. Germline CDR1 is SGHVS and CDR2 is FNYEAQ. The CDR3 sequence is CASSSTSGIRNEQYF. DNA for the CDR3: TGTGCCAGCAGCTCAACTAGCGGGATAAGGAACGAGCAGTACTTC.

The CDR3: CASSPLRTGKVNTEAFF. The CDR3 DNA follows: TGTGCCAGCAGCCCACTTAGGACAGGGAAAGTGAACACTGAAGCTTTCTTT. The V and J genes are TRBV11-2 and TRBJ1-1; 8 bases match TRBD1. The CDR3 runs to 17 residues. Germline assignment: CDR1 SGHAT and CDR2 FQNNGV. Unmatched junction bases numbered 11, after V lost 5 bases and J lost 0 bases.

This chain links TRBV7-2 with TRBJ1-5; maybe TRBD1 (6 bases). Germline-derived CDR1 and CDR2 are SGHTA and FQGNSA. V was clipped by 1 base and J by 6 bases, with 13 bases between them. The CDR3 has 15 residues. This chain's CDR3 is CASSLDGQPGQPQHF. The CDR3 DNA reads as TGTGCCAGCAGCTTAGATGGACAGCCGGGTCAGCCCCAGCATTTT. The full variable domain, completed using reference TRBV7-2 and TRBJ1-5, is GAGVSQSPSNKVTEKGKDVELRCDPISGHTALYWYRQSLGQGLEFLIYFQGNSAPDKSGLPSDRFSAERTGGSVSTLTIQRTQQEDSAVYLCASSLDGQPGQPQHFGDGTRLSIL.

This chain links TRBV30 with TRBJ1-2, with a weak D call TRBD1 (5 bases). V dropped 0 bases and J dropped 8 bases, with 19 bases sitting between them. CDR1 is GTSNPN and CDR2 is SVGIG in the germline V gene (reference sequence). The CDR3 contains 15 residues. DNA for the CDR3: TGTGCCTGGAGTGTAAATCTGGGGGGAGCTAGAGGCTACACCTTC. Translated, it gives CAWSVNLGGARGYTF.

This chain connects TRBV6-5 to TRBJ1-2, with a weak D call TRBD1 (6 bases). CDR1 and CDR2 (germline): MNHEY, SVGAGI. V lost 6 bases and J 4 bases, leaving 9 bases between the germline ends. The length of the CDR3 is 12 residues. The chain's CDR3 is CASSRDTYGYTF. In DNA, the CDR3 is TGTGCCAGCAGCAGGGACACCTATGGCTACACCTTC.

The chain uses TRBV28 and TRBJ1-2, with D perhaps TRBD1 (6 bases). The CDR3 length is 14 residues. The germline V gene has CDR1 MDHEN and CDR2 SYDVKM. V was cut by 2 bases and J by 5 bases, with 12 bases left in between. CDR3 amino acids: CASSLEPGHYGYTF. In DNA, the CDR3 is TGTGCCAGCAGTTTAGAGCCGGGACATTATGGCTACACCTTC.

This chain connects TRBV6-5 to TRBJ1-1; D not certain. V was trimmed by 8 bases and J by 4 bases, leaving 8 bases between them. The length of the CDR3 is 11 residues. In germline, CDR1 is MNHEY, CDR2 SVGAGI. The CDR3 here is CASGRFTEAFF. CDR3 in DNA: TGTGCCAGCGGCAGGTTCACTGAAGCTTTCTTT.